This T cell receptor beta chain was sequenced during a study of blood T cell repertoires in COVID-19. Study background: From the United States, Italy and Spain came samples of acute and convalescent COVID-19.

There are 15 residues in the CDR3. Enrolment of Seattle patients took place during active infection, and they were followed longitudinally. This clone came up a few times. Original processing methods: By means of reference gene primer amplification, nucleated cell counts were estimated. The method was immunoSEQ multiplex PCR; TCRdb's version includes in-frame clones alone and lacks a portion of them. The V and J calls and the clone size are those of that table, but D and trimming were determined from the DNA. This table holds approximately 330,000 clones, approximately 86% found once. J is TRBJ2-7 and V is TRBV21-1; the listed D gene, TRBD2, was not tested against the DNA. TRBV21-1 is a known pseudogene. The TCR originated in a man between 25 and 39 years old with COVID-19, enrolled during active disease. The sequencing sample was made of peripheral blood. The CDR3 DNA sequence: TGTGCCAGCAGCAAAGCTCCGGGTAGGCCCTACGAGCAGTACTTC. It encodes CASSKAPGRPYEQYF.